This T cell receptor (beta chain) was captured by sequencing in a study of T cells in Graves' hyperthyroidism and ophthalmopathy. Using RNA transcripts as the source, TCR beta CDR3 regions were amplified. With the HTBI primer set, the TCR CDR3 went through a first round of RT-PCR. TCRdb analysed the multiplex PCR reads with MiXCR anew, one entry per CDR3 protein. The profile covers around 620,000 distinct CDR3 sequences, with around 45% appearing a single time and around 20% taken by the ten largest. Trimming took 6 bases from V and 3 from J, leaving 17 bases between them. CDR3 length equals 16 residues. Germline lookup yields CDR1 SGHTA and CDR2 FQGNSA.

The receptor was derived from an adult woman with Graves' disease, either hyperthyroidism or ophthalmopathy (not recorded which). V gene TRBV7-2 combines with J gene TRBJ2-2; D perhaps matches TRBD2 (5 bases). The sample comprised peripheral blood or thyroid tissue (not recorded which). CDR3 sequence (DNA): TGTGCCAGCAGATTTTTAGAGGGAAAGGACACCGGGGAGCTGTTTTTT. Translated: CASRFLEGKDTGELFF.